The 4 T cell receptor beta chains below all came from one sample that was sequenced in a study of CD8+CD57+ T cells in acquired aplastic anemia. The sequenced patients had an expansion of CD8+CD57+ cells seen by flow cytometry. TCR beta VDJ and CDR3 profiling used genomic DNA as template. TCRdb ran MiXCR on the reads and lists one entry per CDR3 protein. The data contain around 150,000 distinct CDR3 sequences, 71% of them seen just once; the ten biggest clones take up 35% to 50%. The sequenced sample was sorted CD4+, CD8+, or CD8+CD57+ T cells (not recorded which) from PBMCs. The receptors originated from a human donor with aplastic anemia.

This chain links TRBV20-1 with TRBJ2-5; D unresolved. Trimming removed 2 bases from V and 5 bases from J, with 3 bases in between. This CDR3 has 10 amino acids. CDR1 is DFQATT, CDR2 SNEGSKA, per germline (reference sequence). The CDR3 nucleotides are TGCAGTGCTAGATTTGAGACCCAGTACTTC. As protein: CSARFETQYF.

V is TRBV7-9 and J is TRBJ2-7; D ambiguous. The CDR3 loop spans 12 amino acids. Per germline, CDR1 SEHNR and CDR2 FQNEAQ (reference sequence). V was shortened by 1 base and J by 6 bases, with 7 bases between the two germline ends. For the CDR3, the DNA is TGTGCCAGCAGCTTAGAGAGAGGCGAGCAGTACTTC. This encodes CASSLERGEQYF.

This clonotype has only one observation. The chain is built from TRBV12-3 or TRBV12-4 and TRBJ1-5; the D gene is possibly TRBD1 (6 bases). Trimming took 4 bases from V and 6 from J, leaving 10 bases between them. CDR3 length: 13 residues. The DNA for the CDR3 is TGTGCCAGCAGTTCAGAGGGGGTTCAGCCCCAGCATTTT. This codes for CASSSEGVQPQHF.

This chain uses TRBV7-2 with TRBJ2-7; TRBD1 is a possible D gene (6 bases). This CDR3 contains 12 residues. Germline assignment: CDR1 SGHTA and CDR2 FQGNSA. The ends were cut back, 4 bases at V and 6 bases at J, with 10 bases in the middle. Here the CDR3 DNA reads TGTGCCAGCAGCTCAGGGGTCCTCGAGCAGTACTTC. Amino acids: CASSSGVLEQYF.